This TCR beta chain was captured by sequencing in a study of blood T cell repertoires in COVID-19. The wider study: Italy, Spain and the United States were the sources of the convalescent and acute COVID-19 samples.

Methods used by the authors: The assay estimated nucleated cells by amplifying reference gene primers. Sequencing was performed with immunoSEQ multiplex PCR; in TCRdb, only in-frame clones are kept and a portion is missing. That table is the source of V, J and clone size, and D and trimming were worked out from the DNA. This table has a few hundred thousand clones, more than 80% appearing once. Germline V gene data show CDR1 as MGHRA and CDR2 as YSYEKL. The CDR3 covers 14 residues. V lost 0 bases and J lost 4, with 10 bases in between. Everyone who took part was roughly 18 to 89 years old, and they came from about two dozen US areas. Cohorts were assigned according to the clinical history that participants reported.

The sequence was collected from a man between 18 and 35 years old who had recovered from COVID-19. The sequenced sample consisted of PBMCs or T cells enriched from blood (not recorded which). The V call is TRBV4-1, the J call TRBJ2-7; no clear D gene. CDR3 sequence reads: CASSQESSRYEQYF. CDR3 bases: TGCGCCAGCAGCCAAGAGTCGTCCAGGTACGAGCAGTACTTC.